Listed below are T cell receptor beta chains from one sample, sequenced in a study of neurological immune-mediated disorders. From the 5' RACE reads, TCRdb called clonotypes with MiXCR, one entry per CDR3 protein. Among about 41,000 distinct CDR3 sequences, 2% to 3% were seen once, and the ten largest hold roughly 12%. Specimen: PBMCs. The receptors originated from a young man with multiple sclerosis. CDR3s include the opening cysteine and the closing phenylalanine or tryptophan. D genes are given only for firm matches. A row's size may be missing; if present it is once, few, many or a size class.

J: TRBJ2-7
D: TRBD1
length: 16
V: TRBV4-3
size: medium-sized
CDR3: CASSQEGTGGSYEQYF
DNA: TGCGCCAGCAGCCAAGAGGGGACAGGGGGCTCCTACGAGCAGTACTTC

J: TRBJ2-7
D: .
length: 14
V: TRBV28
size: many
CDR3: CASSFAESSYEQYF
DNA: TGTGCCAGCAGTTTCGCTGAAAGCTCCTACGAGCAGTACTTC

J: TRBJ2-3
D: .
length: 16
V: TRBV7-9
size: many
CDR3: CASSLGPGGEKDTQYF
DNA: TGTGCCAGCAGCTTAGGTCCTGGGGGTGAGAAAGATACGCAGTATTTT

J: TRBJ2-5
D: TRBD2
length: 16
V: TRBV5-1
size: many
CDR3: CASSFSGTSGGETQYF
DNA: TGCGCCAGCAGCTTTTCAGGGACTAGCGGAGGAGAGACCCAGTACTTC

J: TRBJ2-2
D: TRBD2
length: 13
V: TRBV6-5
size: many
CDR3: CASRGLAAMELFF
DNA: TGTGCCAGCAGAGGACTAGCGGCCATGGAGCTGTTTTTT

J: TRBJ2-5
D: .
length: 15
V: TRBV7-8
size: many
CDR3: CASSPMGAAGETQYF
DNA: TGTGCCAGCAGCCCCATGGGCGCCGCGGGGGAGACCCAGTACTTC

J: TRBJ1-1
D: .
length: 14
V: TRBV6-2/TRBV6-3
size: many
CDR3: CASSSSDRRTEAFF
DNA: .

J: TRBJ2-7
D: .
length: 16
V: TRBV12-3/TRBV12-4
size: many
CDR3: CASSWEVGAAVYEQYF
DNA: TGTGCCAGCAGTTGGGAGGTGGGGGCAGCCGTTTACGAGCAGTACTTC

J: TRBJ2-5
D: .
length: 14
V: TRBV3-1
size: many
CDR3: CASSQQLAHGTQYF
DNA: TGTGCCAGCAGCCAACAACTAGCCCATGGGACCCAGTACTTC

J: TRBJ1-6
D: .
length: 12
V: TRBV20-1
size: many
CDR3: CSPGGPDSPLHF
DNA: TGCTCACCTGGGGGCCCCGACTCACCCCTCCACTTT

J: TRBJ2-6
D: .
length: 16
V: TRBV12-3/TRBV12-4
size: many
CDR3: CASSRAEPLGANVLTF
DNA: TGTGCCAGCAGCCGGGCGGAGCCGCTGGGGGCCAACGTCCTGACTTTC

J: TRBJ2-1
D: TRBD1
length: 14
V: TRBV20-1
size: many
CDR3: CSAVGQRTYNEQFF
DNA: TGCAGTGCTGTGGGACAGCGGACCTACAATGAGCAGTTCTTC

J: TRBJ2-7
D: TRBD2
length: 13
V: TRBV7-9
size: many
CDR3: CASSLASGSEQYF
DNA: TGTGCCAGCAGCTTAGCGAGCGGGAGCGAGCAGTACTTC

J: TRBJ1-1
D: .
length: 12
V: TRBV11-2
size: many
CDR3: CASSSGYGAAFF
DNA: TGTGCCAGCAGCTCCGGGTACGGGGCAGCTTTCTTT

J: TRBJ1-5
D: .
length: 15
V: TRBV6-6
size: many
CDR3: CASSYEGVSNQPQHF
DNA: TGTGCCAGCAGTTACGAAGGGGTCTCTAATCAGCCCCAGCATTTT

J: TRBJ2-7
D: .
length: 13
V: TRBV10-2
size: many
CDR3: CASSGRDAYEQYF
DNA: TGCGCCAGCAGTGGCCGTGACGCCTACGAGCAGTACTTC

J: TRBJ2-3
D: .
length: 15
V: TRBV5-6
size: many
CDR3: CASSPTGASTDTQYF
DNA: TGTGCCAGCAGCCCGACAGGCGCTAGCACAGATACGCAGTATTTT

J: TRBJ2-1
D: TRBD2
length: 17
V: TRBV20-1
size: many
CDR3: CSATISLPGLAGNEQFF
DNA: TGCAGTGCCACAATCTCCTTACCGGGACTAGCGGGAAATGAGCAGTTCTTC

J: TRBJ2-1
D: TRBD1
length: 12
V: TRBV5-1
size: many
CDR3: CASGTEYNEQFF
DNA: TGCGCCAGCGGGACAGAGTACAATGAGCAGTTCTTC

J: TRBJ2-1
D: TRBD2
length: 15
V: TRBV20-1
size: many
CDR3: CSARDLAGAYNEQFF
DNA: TGCAGTGCTAGAGATCTAGCGGGAGCCTACAATGAGCAGTTCTTC

J: TRBJ2-2
D: .
length: 15
V: TRBV5-1
size: many
CDR3: CASSPDVTVTGELFF
DNA: TGCGCCAGCAGCCCGGATGTTACTGTCACCGGGGAGCTGTTTTTT

J: TRBJ2-1
D: .
length: 13
V: TRBV6-2/TRBV6-3
size: .
CDR3: CASSYEEYNEQFF
DNA: TGTGCCAGCAGTTACGAGGAGTACAATGAGCAGTTCTTC

J: TRBJ1-2
D: .
length: 14
V: TRBV5-1
size: many
CDR3: CASSLMDADYGYTF
DNA: TGCGCCAGCAGCTTGATGGACGCCGACTATGGCTACACCTTC

J: TRBJ1-1
D: .
length: 11
V: TRBV28
size: many
CDR3: CASSRATEAFF
DNA: TGTGCCAGCAGCCGGGCCACTGAAGCTTTCTTT

J: TRBJ2-7
D: .
length: 11
V: TRBV7-9
size: few
CDR3: CASSFEIEQYF
DNA: TGTGCCAGCAGCTTCGAGATCGAGCAGTACTTC

J: TRBJ2-5
D: .
length: 15
V: TRBV7-2
size: many
CDR3: CASSLVGGLQETQYF
DNA: TGTGCCAGCAGCTTAGTTGGGGGCCTCCAAGAGACCCAGTACTTC

J: TRBJ1-1
D: .
length: 14
V: TRBV4-1
size: many
CDR3: CASSQDWDGTEAFF
DNA: TGCGCCAGCAGCCAAGATTGGGACGGAACTGAAGCTTTCTTT

J: TRBJ2-7
D: TRBD1
length: 14
V: TRBV20-1
size: many
CDR3: CSAPPGTGGDEQYF
DNA: TGCAGTGCTCCTCCCGGGACAGGGGGCGACGAGCAGTACTTC

J: TRBJ2-1
D: .
length: 15
V: TRBV5-5
size: many
CDR3: CASSVSVSSYNEQFF
DNA: TGTGCCAGCAGCGTTAGCGTTAGCTCCTACAATGAGCAGTTCTTC

J: TRBJ1-5
D: .
length: 13
V: TRBV20-1
size: many
CDR3: CSARDEVNQPQHF
DNA: TGCAGTGCTAGAGATGAAGTGAATCAGCCCCAGCATTTT

J: TRBJ2-5
D: .
length: 13
V: TRBV18
size: many
CDR3: CASSPSGQETQYF
DNA: TGTGCCAGCTCCCCTTCAGGACAAGAGACCCAGTACTTC

J: TRBJ2-3
D: .
length: 16
V: TRBV7-2
size: many
CDR3: CASVRRGSLSTDTQYF
DNA: TGTGCCAGCGTCCGTCGCGGGTCTCTGAGCACAGATACGCAGTATTTT

J: TRBJ1-2
D: TRBD1
length: 14
V: TRBV5-1
size: many
CDR3: CASSYGTGGYGYTF
DNA: TGCGCCAGCAGCTATGGTACAGGGGGCTATGGCTACACCTTC

J: TRBJ2-5
D: TRBD2
length: 16
V: TRBV20-1
size: many
CDR3: CSARGGGRVGQETQYF
DNA: TGCAGTGCTAGAGGTGGCGGGAGGGTGGGACAAGAGACCCAGTACTTC

J: TRBJ2-7
D: TRBD1
length: 16
V: TRBV18
size: many
CDR3: CASSPTRRGQAYEQYF
DNA: TGTGCCAGCTCCCCGACGCGACGGGGACAGGCCTACGAGCAGTACTTC

J: TRBJ2-1
D: TRBD2
length: 15
V: TRBV11-1
size: many
CDR3: CASSLDPGGVNEQFF
DNA: TGTGCCAGCAGCCTCGACCCCGGGGGGGTAAATGAGCAGTTCTTC